This is a list of T cell receptor beta chains from one sample in a study of cytomegalovirus exposure and HLA in healthy donors. TCRdb keeps only in-frame clones here, not all; method: immunoSEQ multiplex PCR. This sample has just over 20,000 clones, with around 97% found just once. Sequenced: PBMCs. These receptors originate from a man aged 30 to 45 in good health and CMV-seropositive. Both conserved end residues are part of each CDR3. A D gene is named only where the DNA matches it firmly. Clone size is not always given. Where it is, it says once, few, many or a class for expanded clones.

abundance	j_gene	v_gene	d_gene	CDR3aa	CDR3nt
once	TRBJ1-2	TRBV6-5	.	CASRRTGPTNYGYTF	TGTGCCAGCAGACGAACAGGGCCGACTAACTATGGCTACACCTTC
.	TRBJ2-5	TRBV5-1	.	CASSHGRRYQETQYF	TGCGCCAGCAGCCACGGGCGGAGGTACCAAGAGACCCAGTACTTC
.	TRBJ1-1	TRBV2	.	CARGPPRGSEAFF	TGTGCCAGAGGGCCTCCCCGGGGGAGTGAAGCTTTCTTT
once	TRBJ2-1	TRBV4-1	.	CASSPTREQFF	TGCGCCAGCAGCCCCACCAGAGAGCAGTTCTTC
.	TRBJ2-7	TRBV18	TRBD1	CASSPGQGASEQYF	TGTGCCAGCTCACCGGGACAGGGGGCGAGTGAGCAGTACTTC
.	TRBJ1-2	TRBV28	.	CASSLGGRANYGYTF	TGTGCCAGCAGTTTAGGTGGGCGAGCTAACTATGGCTACACCTTC
.	TRBJ2-3	TRBV5-6	TRBD2	CASSVGLADSTDTQYF	TGTGCCAGCAGCGTGGGACTAGCGGATAGCACAGATACGCAGTATTTT
.	TRBJ2-2	TRBV6-5	.	CASSYSRGGGRVQLFF	TGTGCCAGCAGTTACTCGAGAGGGGGGGGGCGAGTACAGCTGTTTTTT
.	TRBJ1-1	TRBV5-1	.	CASSLPGQAEAFF	TGCGCCAGCAGCTTACCAGGGCAGGCTGAAGCTTTCTTT
.	TRBJ1-1	TRBV15	.	CATHDRAEAFF	TGTGCCACCCACGACCGGGCTGAAGCTTTCTTT
.	TRBJ2-1	TRBV9	TRBD2	CASRPGTSGSLNEQFF	TGTGCCAGCAGACCCGGGACTAGCGGGAGTCTCAATGAGCAGTTCTTC
.	TRBJ1-2	TRBV13	.	CASSRRDRASYGYTF	TGTGCCAGCAGCCGCAGGGATAGGGCCTCCTATGGCTACACCTTC
.	TRBJ1-1	TRBV5-1	.	CASSLVLRGQPASNTEAFF	TGCGCCAGCAGCTTGGTCCTCCGCGGGCAGCCCGCCTCGAACACTGAAGCTTTCTTT
.	TRBJ2-7	TRBV27	.	CASRTPGLYYEQYF	TGTGCCAGCAGGACACCGGGACTCTACTACGAGCAGTACTTC
.	TRBJ2-3	TRBV27	TRBD2	CASSSGLAGVTQYF	TGTGCCAGCAGTTCCGGACTAGCGGGAGTGACGCAGTATTTT
.	TRBJ2-3	TRBV7-2	.	CASTFDVRRRDTQYF	TGTGCCAGCACCTTCGACGTGAGGAGAAGAGATACGCAGTATTTT
.	TRBJ2-7	TRBV7-8	TRBD2	CASGSGIPYEQYF	TGTGCCAGCGGTAGCGGGATCCCCTACGAGCAGTACTTC
.	TRBJ2-7	TRBV7-8	.	CASFERRSSYEQYF	TGTGCCAGCTTCGAAAGGAGGAGCTCCTACGAGCAGTACTTC
.	TRBJ1-2	TRBV28	TRBD1	CASSTTGVGYTF	TGTGCCAGCAGCACGACAGGGGTGGGCTACACCTTC
.	TRBJ2-5	TRBV10-1	TRBD1	CTPGTGRSGCRETQYF	TGCACGCCCGGGACAGGGAGGTCGGGGTGTCGAGAGACCCAGTACTTC
once	TRBJ1-2	TRBV7-3	TRBD1	CASSLTPGQGLGYTF	TGTGCCAGCAGCTTAACGCCGGGACAGGGCCTTGGCTACACCTTC
.	TRBJ2-6	TRBV18	TRBD1	CASSRDRGVSGANVLTF	TGTGCCAGCTCACGGGACAGGGGAGTCTCTGGGGCCAACGTCCTGACTTTC
.	TRBJ2-7	TRBV9	TRBD2	CASSVGDGAGAYEQYF	TGTGCCAGCAGCGTTGGGGATGGGGCGGGAGCCTACGAGCAGTACTTC
once	TRBJ2-1	TRBV14	.	CASSQVRAYEQFF	TGTGCCAGCAGCCAAGTAAGAGCGTATGAGCAGTTCTTC
.	TRBJ2-3	TRBV29-1	.	CSVKGRGTHTQYF	TGCAGCGTTAAAGGCAGAGGTACACATACGCAGTATTTT
.	TRBJ2-5	TRBV7-9	.	CASSDRPQIQETQYF	TGTGCCAGCAGCGACAGGCCACAGATCCAAGAGACCCAGTACTTC
.	TRBJ1-1	TRBV4-3	.	CASSQQSGIRNTEAFF	TGCGCCAGCAGCCAACAATCAGGGATAAGGAACACTGAAGCTTTCTTT
.	TRBJ2-7	TRBV7-8	TRBD1	CASSYEGTGAGEQYF	TGTGCCAGCAGCTACGAGGGGACAGGGGCGGGAGAGCAGTACTTC
.	TRBJ2-3	TRBV10-3	.	CAISDDAERTDTQYF	TGTGCCATCAGTGATGATGCGGAGCGCACAGATACGCAGTATTTT
.	TRBJ1-3	TRBV2	.	CASRAPSGASSGNTIYF	TGTGCCAGCAGGGCCCCATCTGGGGCAAGCTCTGGAAACACCATATATTTT
.	TRBJ2-7	TRBV6-5	.	CASSYSRGYEQYF	TGTGCCAGCAGTTACTCGCGGGGCTACGAGCAGTACTTC
.	TRBJ2-7	TRBV4-3	TRBD2	CASSQEPGLAAYEQYF	TGCGCCAGCAGCCAAGAACCGGGGCTAGCGGCTTACGAGCAGTACTTC
.	TRBJ2-3	TRBV19	.	CASSNQRTTGGTDTQYF	TGTGCCAGTAGTAACCAGAGGACTACTGGGGGCACAGATACGCAGTATTTT
.	TRBJ2-3	TRBV9	.	CASSSTGGPTTDTQYF	TGTGCCAGCAGCTCAACGGGGGGCCCTACCACAGATACGCAGTATTTT
.	TRBJ1-2	TRBV28	TRBD1	CASSSLQGIEGYTF	TGTGCCAGCAGTTCTCTACAGGGGATTGAGGGCTACACCTTC
.	TRBJ2-3	TRBV28	TRBD2	CASTSGRDEYF	TGTGCCAGTACTAGCGGGAGGGACGAGTATTTT
.	TRBJ2-1	TRBV5-1	.	CASSLGLRSYNEQFF	TGCGCCAGCAGCTTGGGACTGAGATCCTACAATGAGCAGTTCTTC
.	TRBJ2-1	TRBV15	TRBD1	CATSRGQGPYNEQFF	TGTGCCACCAGCAGAGGACAGGGACCCTACAATGAGCAGTTCTTC
once	TRBJ1-4	TRBV4-2	.	CASSQEPDYNEKLFF	TGTGCCAGCAGCCAAGAACCAGATTATAATGAAAAACTGTTTTTT
.	TRBJ2-3	TRBV7-6	.	CASSLALLGGTDTQYF	TGTGCCAGCAGCTTAGCGCTTTTGGGCGGCACAGATACGCAGTATTTT
.	TRBJ2-7	TRBV5-1	.	CASSLERSREQYF	TGCGCCAGCAGCTTGGAGAGGTCCCGGGAGCAGTACTTC
.	TRBJ2-1	TRBV7-2	.	CASSLAGGDYNEQFF	TGTGCCAGCAGCTTAGCGGGAGGAGACTACAATGAGCAGTTCTTC
.	TRBJ2-2	TRBV7-3	.	CASSLTGRLNTGELFF	TGTGCCAGCAGCTTAACGGGCAGGTTGAACACCGGGGAGCTGTTTTTT
once	TRBJ1-4	TRBV18	.	CASSPPGRGDLEKLFF	TGTGCCAGCTCACCGCCAGGGAGGGGAGACTTGGAAAAACTGTTTTTT
.	TRBJ1-2	TRBV2	.	CASSEYVERGYGYTF	TGTGCCAGCAGTGAGTACGTGGAGAGGGGGTATGGCTACACCTTC
.	TRBJ1-4	TRBV5-6	.	CASSPGGLVEKLFF	TGTGCCAGCAGCCCCGGCGGGTTGGTTGAAAAACTGTTTTTT
.	TRBJ1-2	TRBV28	.	CASRSFYPAGFDYGYTF	TGTGCCAGCAGAAGTTTCTACCCGGCAGGCTTTGACTATGGCTACACCTTC
.	TRBJ2-1	TRBV7-7	TRBD1	CASSLGQEGNEQFF	TGTGCTAGCAGCTTAGGACAGGAAGGTAATGAGCAGTTCTTC
.	TRBJ2-3	TRBV5-1	TRBD2	CASSFGGRLDTQYF	TGCGCCAGCAGCTTCGGCGGGAGGTTAGATACGCAGTATTTT
once	TRBJ2-1	TRBV6-4	.	CASSDGSIDEQFF	TGTGCCAGCAGTGACGGGAGTATAGATGAGCAGTTCTTC
.	TRBJ2-1	TRBV29-1	TRBD1	CSVAPGQGVYNEQFF	TGCAGCGTTGCACCGGGACAGGGCGTCTACAATGAGCAGTTCTTC
.	TRBJ2-7	TRBV6-5	.	CASTPSGFYEQYF	TGTGCCAGCACACCCAGCGGGTTTTACGAGCAGTACTTC
once	TRBJ2-3	TRBV4-1	.	CASSQGRASTDTQYF	TGCGCCAGCAGCCAGGGCAGGGCCAGCACAGATACGCAGTATTTT
.	TRBJ2-7	TRBV29-1	TRBD2	CSVGRQREPPYEQYF	TGCAGCGTTGGACGACAGCGGGAGCCCCCTTATGAGCAGTACTTC
once	TRBJ2-7	TRBV1	.	CTSSQGLEGRERVNEQYF	TGCACCAGCAGCCAAGGGCTGGAGGGTCGGGAGCGGGTGAACGAGCAGTACTTC